Sequencing of this T cell receptor beta chain was carried out in a study of blood T cells in healthy people across ages. This CDR3 comprises 14 residues. Deletions cut 4 bases from V and 1 base from J, with 10 bases between. The V gene's germline CDR1 is LGHNA and CDR2 YSLEER. A J-beta primer mix and a sample-barcoded 5' primer were used in a second PCR of roughly 7 to 12 cycles. TCRdb used MiXCR to reprocess the 5' RACE reads, holding one entry per CDR3 protein. This sample has 1.5 million to 2 million distinct CDR3 sequences; 40% to 55% occur once, and the top ten carry around 2.1%. Sample: blood. This clonotype was obtained from a woman in her 40s in good health. The J gene is TRBJ1-2, the V gene TRBV4-3; D ambiguous. CDR3 residues: CASSPDGINYGYTF. CDR3 coding DNA: TGCGCCAGCAGCCCTGACGGAATTAACTATGGCTACACCTTC.